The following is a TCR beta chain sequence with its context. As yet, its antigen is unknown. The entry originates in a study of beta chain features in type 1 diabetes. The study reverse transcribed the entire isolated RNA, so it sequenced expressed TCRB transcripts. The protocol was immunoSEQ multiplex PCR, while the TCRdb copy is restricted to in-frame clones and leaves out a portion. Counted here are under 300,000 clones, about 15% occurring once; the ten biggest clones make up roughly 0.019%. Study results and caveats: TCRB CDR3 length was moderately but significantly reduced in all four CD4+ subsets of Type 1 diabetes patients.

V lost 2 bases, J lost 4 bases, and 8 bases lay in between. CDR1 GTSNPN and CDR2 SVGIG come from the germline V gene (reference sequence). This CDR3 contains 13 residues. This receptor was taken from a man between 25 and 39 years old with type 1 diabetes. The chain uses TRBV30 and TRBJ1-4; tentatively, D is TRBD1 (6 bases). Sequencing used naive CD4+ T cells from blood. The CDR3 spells CAWSTGINEKLFF. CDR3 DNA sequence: TGTGCCTGGAGTACAGGGATTAATGAAAAACTGTTTTTT.